This entry lists 8 T cell receptor beta chains sequenced from one sample in a study of T cell repertoires in cytomegalovirus infection. These TCRs are of unknown antigen specificity. MiXCR was run by TCRdb on the reads, yielding one entry per CDR3 protein. The sample includes approximately 310,000 distinct CDR3 sequences, more than 20% of them seen just once. The sample in question was cultured PBMCs, obtained from culture after CMV antigen stimulation. These receptors were obtained from a human donor in good health (CMV status not recorded). Some clones in this sample may be carry-over from other donors' samples.

This chain connects TRBV5-5 to TRBJ2-7, with 8 bases fitting TRBD1. This CDR3 contains 14 residues. V shed 4 bases and J 2 bases; nucleotides not matched to a gene: 5. Looked up from germline, CDR1 is SGHKS and CDR2 is YYEKEE (reference sequence). CDR3 nucleotides: TGTGCCAGCAGCCACCGGGACAGGCCCTACGAGCAGTACTTC. This encodes CASSHRDRPYEQYF.

This clonotype was counted a few times. This sequence joins TRBV7-2 and TRBJ2-1; the D gene is possibly TRBD2 (6 bases). Germline lookup yields CDR1 SGHTA and CDR2 FQGNSA. This CDR3 contains 15 residues. With 3 bases removed from V and 0 bases from J, the gap between germline ends came to 9 bases. CDR3 sequence reads: CASSLGLHSYNEQFF. CDR3 DNA: TGTGCCAGCAGCTTGGGACTCCACTCCTACAATGAGCAGTTCTTC.

Many counts were recorded for this clonotype. The V gene is TRBV7-8, the J gene TRBJ2-1, with D hard to call. The CDR3 totals 17 residues. V was clipped by 1 base and J by 0 bases, with 13 bases between them. Germline V lookup: CDR1 SGHVS, CDR2 FQNEAQ. CDR3 region: CASSLEVGYSSYNEQFF. The CDR3 coding sequence is TGTGCCAGCAGCTTAGAAGTCGGGTATAGCTCCTACAATGAGCAGTTCTTC.

The chain combines TRBV10-3 with TRBJ2-5; D unresolved. V lost 2 bases, J lost 7 bases, and 11 bases lay in between. The CDR3 contains 13 residues. Germline assignment: CDR1 ENHRY and CDR2 SYGVKD. The CDR3 region has the DNA TGTGCCATCAGTGAGGAACCTTCCGGGACCCAGTACTTC. Its translation is CAISEEPSGTQYF.

This clonotype was seen only a few times. The chain links TRBV4-3 to TRBJ2-2, with D hard to call. V was pared by 0 bases and J by 8 bases, with 16 bases between. Looked up from germline, CDR1 is LGHNA and CDR2 is YSLEER. This CDR3 comprises 16 residues. The CDR3 DNA is TGCGCCAGCAGCCAAGATCGGGCCTCCCTAACAGGGGAGCTGTTTTTT. Its translation: CASSQDRASLTGELFF.

This clonotype was recorded a few times. The CDR3 loop is CASRPSPPSRNPHEQYV. CDR3 in DNA: TGTGCCAGCAGACCCTCTCCCCCGTCTCGGAACCCCCACGAGCAGTACGTC. The V call is TRBV7-2, the J call TRBJ2-7; D is ambiguous. The CDR3 length is 17 residues. V dropped 6 bases and J dropped 5 bases, with 26 bases sitting between them. CDR1 is SGHTA, CDR2 FQGNSA, per germline.

The V call is TRBV7-9, the J call TRBJ2-6, with D tentatively TRBD1 or TRBD2 (5 bases each). Trimming removed 3 bases from V and 2 bases from J, with 14 bases in between. Germline-derived CDR1 and CDR2 are SEHNR and FQNEAQ (reference sequence). The CDR3 sequence is 17 residues long. The DNA of the CDR3 is TGTGCCAGCAGCTTGCCAACGGGGCGTGCTGGGGCCAACGTCCTGACTTTC. The encoded protein is CASSLPTGRAGANVLTF.

In this sample, this clonotype turned up a few times. The chain has TRBV7-3 and TRBJ1-2, with D unresolved. This CDR3 spans 13 amino acids. Germline V gives CDR1 SGHTA, CDR2 FQGTGA. The V gene lost 3 bases and the J gene lost 6 bases, with 11 bases spanning the gap. The CDR3 region has the DNA TGTGCCAGCAGCTTTAAAGGGAGGGATGGCTACACCTTC. Its protein is CASSFKGRDGYTF.